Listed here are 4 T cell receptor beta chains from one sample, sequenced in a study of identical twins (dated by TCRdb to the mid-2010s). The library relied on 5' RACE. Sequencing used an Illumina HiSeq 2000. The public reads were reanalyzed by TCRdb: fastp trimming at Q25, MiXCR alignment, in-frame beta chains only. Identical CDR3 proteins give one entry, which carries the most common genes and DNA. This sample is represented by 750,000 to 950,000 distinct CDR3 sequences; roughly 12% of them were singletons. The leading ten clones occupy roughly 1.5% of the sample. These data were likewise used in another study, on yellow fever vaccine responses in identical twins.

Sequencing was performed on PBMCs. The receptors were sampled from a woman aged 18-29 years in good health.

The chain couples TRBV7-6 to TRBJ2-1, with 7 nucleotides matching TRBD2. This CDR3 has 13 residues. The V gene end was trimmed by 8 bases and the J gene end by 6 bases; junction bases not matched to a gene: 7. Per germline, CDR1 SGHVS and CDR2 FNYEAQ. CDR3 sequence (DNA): TGTGCCAGCGCTACTAGCGAAACCAATGAGCAGTTCTTC. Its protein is CASATSETNEQFF.

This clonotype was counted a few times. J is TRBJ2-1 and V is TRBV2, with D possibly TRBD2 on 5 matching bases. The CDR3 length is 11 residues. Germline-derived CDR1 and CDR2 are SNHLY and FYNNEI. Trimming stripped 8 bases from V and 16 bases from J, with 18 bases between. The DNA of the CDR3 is TGTGCCAGCCGCTACTCTCTACTAGTTTTCTTC. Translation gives CASRYSLLVFF.

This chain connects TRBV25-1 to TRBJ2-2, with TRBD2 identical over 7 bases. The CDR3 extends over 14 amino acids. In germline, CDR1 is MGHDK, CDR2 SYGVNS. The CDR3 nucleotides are TGTGCAGAGGGAGGGTTCGGGCCGGCCGGGGAGCTGTTTTTT. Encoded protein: CAEGGFGPAGELFF.

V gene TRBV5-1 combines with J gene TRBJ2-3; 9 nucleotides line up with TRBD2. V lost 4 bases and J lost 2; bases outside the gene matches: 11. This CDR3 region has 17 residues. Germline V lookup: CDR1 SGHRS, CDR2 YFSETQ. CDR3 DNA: TGCGCCAGCAGCCCTGTTCGACTAGCGGTGAACACAGATACGCAGTATTTT. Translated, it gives CASSPVRLAVNTDTQYF.